This TCR beta chain was captured in a study of control samples from healthy donors and cancer patients. TCRdb's copy holds only in-frame clones and misses some; the assay was immunoSEQ multiplex PCR. The sample lists around 57,000 clones; approximately 90% were seen once. The CDR3 extends over 11 amino acids. CDR1 is DFQATT, CDR2 SNEGSKA, per germline (reference sequence). The germline V and J ends were trimmed by 3 bases and 8 bases, with 10 bases remaining between them. The chain is built from TRBV20-1 and TRBJ1-2; the D gene is possibly TRBD1 (5 bases). Sequencing input: PBMCs. The source of this sequence is a man between 25 and 39 years old with colorectal cancer. CDR3 coding DNA: TGCAGTGCTAGCACGCGGGGCGGCTACACCTTC. Translating gives CSASTRGGYTF.